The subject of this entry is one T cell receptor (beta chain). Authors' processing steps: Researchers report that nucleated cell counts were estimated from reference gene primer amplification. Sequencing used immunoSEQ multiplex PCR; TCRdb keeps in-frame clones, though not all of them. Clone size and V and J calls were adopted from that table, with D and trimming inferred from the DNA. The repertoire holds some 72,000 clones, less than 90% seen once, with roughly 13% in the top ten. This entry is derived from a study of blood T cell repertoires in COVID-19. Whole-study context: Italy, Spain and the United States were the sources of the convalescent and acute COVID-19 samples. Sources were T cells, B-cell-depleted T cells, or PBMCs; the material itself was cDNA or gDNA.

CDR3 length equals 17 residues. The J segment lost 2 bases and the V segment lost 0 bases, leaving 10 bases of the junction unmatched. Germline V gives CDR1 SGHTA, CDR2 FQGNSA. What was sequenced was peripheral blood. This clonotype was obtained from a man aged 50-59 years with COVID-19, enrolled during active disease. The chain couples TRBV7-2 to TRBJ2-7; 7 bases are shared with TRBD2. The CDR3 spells CASSLAAGRLLPYEQYF. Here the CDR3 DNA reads TGTGCCAGCAGCTTAGCAGCGGGGCGGCTACTTCCCTACGAGCAGTACTTC.